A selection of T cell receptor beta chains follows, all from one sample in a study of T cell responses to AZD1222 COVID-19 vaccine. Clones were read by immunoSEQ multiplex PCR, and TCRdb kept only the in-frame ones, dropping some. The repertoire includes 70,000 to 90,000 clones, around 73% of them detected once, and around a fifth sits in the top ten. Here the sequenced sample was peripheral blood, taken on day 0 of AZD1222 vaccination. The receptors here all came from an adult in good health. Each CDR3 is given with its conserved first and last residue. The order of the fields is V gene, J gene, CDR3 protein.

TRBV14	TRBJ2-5	CASSQVHQRQETQYF
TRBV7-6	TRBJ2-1	CASSGRASGEQFF
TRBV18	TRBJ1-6	CASSPRTFRDANSPLHF
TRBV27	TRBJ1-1	CASSSNIREDYKAEAFF
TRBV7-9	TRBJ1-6	CASSLGAVNNSPLHF
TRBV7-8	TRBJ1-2	CASSRSTAGGYTF
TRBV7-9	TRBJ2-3	CASSLAALSTDTQYF
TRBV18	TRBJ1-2	CASSPTGYGYTF
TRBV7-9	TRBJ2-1	CASNPGGTVPNEQFF
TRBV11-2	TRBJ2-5	CASSLGAIQETQYF
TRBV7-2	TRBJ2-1	CASSPASGSANEQFF
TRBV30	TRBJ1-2	CAWSVQGAGGYTF
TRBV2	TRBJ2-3	CASLDTGAGDTQYF
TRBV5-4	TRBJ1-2	CASSLDREGAGYTF
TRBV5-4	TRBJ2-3	CASRIAGDTDTQYF
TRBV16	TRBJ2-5	CASSQSEETQYF
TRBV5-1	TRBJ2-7	CASSLTGGDYEQYF
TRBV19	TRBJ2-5	CASRGPETQYF
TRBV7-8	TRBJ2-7	CASSLPGYEQYF
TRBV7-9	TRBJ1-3	CASSPTGDPLSGNTIYF
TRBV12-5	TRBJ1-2	CASGSDRGIYGYTF
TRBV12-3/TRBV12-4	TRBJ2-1	CASSFSGNGEQFF
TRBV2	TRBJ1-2	CASSPDPVRYGYTF
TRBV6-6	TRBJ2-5	CASSRLSGRAGETQYF
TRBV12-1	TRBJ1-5	CASSPHSIAISPSISGNQPQHF
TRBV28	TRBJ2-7	CASRSRLVSYEQYF
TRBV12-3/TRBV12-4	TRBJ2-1	CASSVRNEQFF
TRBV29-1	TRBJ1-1	CSGLQGTAFF
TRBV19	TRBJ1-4	CASSTHPSTGENEKLFF
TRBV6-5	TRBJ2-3	CASSSLAGQSTDTQYF
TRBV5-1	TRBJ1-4	CASSFREPTGKLFF
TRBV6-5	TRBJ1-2	CAGRGGSNYGYTF
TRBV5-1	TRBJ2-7	CASSLSTGTIYEQYF
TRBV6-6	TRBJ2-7	CASYATQVGYEQYF
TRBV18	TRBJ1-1	CASSPNPSAEAFF
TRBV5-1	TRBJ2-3	CASSLGLAGDWTDTQYF
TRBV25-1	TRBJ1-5	CASSDSQYQPQHF
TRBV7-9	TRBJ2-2	CASASNTGELFF
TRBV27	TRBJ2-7	CASSPAEGEFSYEQYF
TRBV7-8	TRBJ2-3	CASSLGTNTGTDTQYF